This note documents a single T cell receptor beta chain sequence. This record belongs to a study of blood T cell repertoires in COVID-19. Study information: The United States, Italy and Spain provided the acute and convalescent COVID-19 samples.

Trimming removed 2 bases at V and 5 bases at J, with 15 bases between. Germline assignment: CDR1 MNHEY and CDR2 SMNVEV (reference sequence). This CDR3 region has 15 residues. Enrolled through a virtual design, the participants were between roughly 18 and 90 years of age and came from under 30 US areas. TCRdb's table, derived via immunoSEQ multiplex PCR, lists solely in-frame clones and lacks some. The repertoire holds under 250,000 clones, just under 90% seen once, with around 4.2% in the top ten. The chain is built from TRBV27 and TRBJ1-1; no clear D. Sequencing used PBMCs or T cells enriched from blood (not recorded which). The receptor's source is a woman under 40 with acute COVID-19. The CDR3 sequence is CASSLSLRGGTEAFF. CDR3 nucleotides: TGTGCCAGCAGTTTAAGCTTACGCGGAGGGACTGAAGCTTTCTTT.